This T cell receptor beta chain originates from a study of naive and memory T cell subsets. The table lists this clonotype with a few counts. Its matching antigen is unknown. The beta constant-region primer was an equimolar mix of two oligonucleotides covering TRBC1 and TRBC2. Nested alpha and beta constant-region primers with the SP2 primer drove four PCR rounds on ligated cDNA. TCRdb ran MiXCR on the UMI-ligation and nested PCR reads and lists one entry per CDR3 protein. The sample lists 130,000 or so distinct CDR3 sequences, just over 35% seen once, with 0.9% in the top ten. Trimming pared 5 bases from V and 0 bases from J, leaving 7 bases between. In germline, CDR1 is KGHSH, CDR2 LQKENI. The CDR3 sequence is 14 residues long. Findings of the study overall: Over 85% of naive TCR sequences appeared only once, unlike memory subsets. From naive to CM, EM and EMRA, diversity decreased and Gini increased.

Cells stained for CD3, CD4, CD8, CD45RA, CD27 and viability were sorted into four CD45RA/CD27 subsets. This clonotype originated in a human donor in good health. The sequencing input was central memory CD4+ T cells from blood. The chain uses TRBV18 and TRBJ2-2; D is ambiguous. CDR3 protein: CASSSGANTGELFF. The CDR3 DNA follows: TGTGCCAGCTCATCAGGCGCGAACACCGGGGAGCTGTTTTTT.